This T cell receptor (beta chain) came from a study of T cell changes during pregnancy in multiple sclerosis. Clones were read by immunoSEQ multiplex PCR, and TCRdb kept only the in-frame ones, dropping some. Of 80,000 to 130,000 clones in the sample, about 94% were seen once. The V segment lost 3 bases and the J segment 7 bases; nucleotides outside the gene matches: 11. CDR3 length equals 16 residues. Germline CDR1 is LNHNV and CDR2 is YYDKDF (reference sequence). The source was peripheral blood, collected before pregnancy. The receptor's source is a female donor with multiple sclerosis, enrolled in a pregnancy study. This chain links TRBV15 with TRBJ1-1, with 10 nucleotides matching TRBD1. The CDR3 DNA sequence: TGTGCCACCAGCAGTCGGACAGGGGGACGCTACGGTGAAGCTTTCTTT. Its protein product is CATSSRTGGRYGEAFF.